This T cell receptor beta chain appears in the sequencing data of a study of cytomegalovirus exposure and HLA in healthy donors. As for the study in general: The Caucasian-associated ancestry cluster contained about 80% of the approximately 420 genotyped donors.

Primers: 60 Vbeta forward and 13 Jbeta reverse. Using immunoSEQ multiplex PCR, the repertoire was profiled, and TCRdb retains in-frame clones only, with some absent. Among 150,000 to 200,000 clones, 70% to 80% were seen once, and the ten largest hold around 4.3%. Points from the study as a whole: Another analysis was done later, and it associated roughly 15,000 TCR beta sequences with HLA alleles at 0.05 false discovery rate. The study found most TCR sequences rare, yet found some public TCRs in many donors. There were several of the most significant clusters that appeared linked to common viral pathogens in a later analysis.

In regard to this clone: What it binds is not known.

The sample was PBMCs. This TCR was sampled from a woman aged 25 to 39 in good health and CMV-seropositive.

CDR3 residues: CASSFRRDSSYNEQFF. CDR3 DNA: TGTGCCAGCAGCTTTCGTCGGGACAGCTCCTACAATGAGCAGTTCTTC. The genes are TRBV13 and TRBJ2-1; 7 nucleotides line up with TRBD1. V shed 3 bases and J 0 bases; nucleotides not matched to a gene: 5. The germline gives CDR1 PRHDT, CDR2 FYEKMQ (reference sequence). The CDR3 runs to 16 residues.